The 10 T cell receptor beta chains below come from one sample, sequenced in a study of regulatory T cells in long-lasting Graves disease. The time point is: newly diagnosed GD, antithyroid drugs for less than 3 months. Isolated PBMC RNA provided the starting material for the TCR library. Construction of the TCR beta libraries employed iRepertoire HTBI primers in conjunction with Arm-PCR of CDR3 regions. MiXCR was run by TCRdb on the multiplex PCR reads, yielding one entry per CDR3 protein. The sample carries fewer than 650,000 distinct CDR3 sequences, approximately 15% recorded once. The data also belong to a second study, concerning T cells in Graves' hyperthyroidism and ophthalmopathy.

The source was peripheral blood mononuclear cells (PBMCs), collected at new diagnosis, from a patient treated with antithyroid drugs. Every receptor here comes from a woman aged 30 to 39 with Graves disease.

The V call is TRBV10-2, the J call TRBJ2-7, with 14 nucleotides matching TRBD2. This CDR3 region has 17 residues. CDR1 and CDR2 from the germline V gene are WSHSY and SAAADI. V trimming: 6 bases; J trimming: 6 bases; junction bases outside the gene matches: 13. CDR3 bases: TGCGCCAGCAGAGGCTCTCTAGGGACTAGCGGGAGAAGCGAGCAGTACTTC. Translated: CASRGSLGTSGRSEQYF.

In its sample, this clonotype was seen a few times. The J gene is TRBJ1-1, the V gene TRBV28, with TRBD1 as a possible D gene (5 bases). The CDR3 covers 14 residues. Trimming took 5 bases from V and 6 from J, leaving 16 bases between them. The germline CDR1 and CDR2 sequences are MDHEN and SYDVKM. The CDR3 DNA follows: TGTGCCAGCAGTCCGCCCTTGTTCAGGGCTGAAGCTTTCTTT. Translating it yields CASSPPLFRAEAFF.

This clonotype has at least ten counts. In DNA form, the CDR3 reads TGCAGTGCTAGAGAACCACAGGGGCGCGGGGACACTGAAGCTTTCTTT. It codes for CSAREPQGRGDTEAFF. The chain recombines TRBV20-1 with TRBJ1-1; 7 bases are a match to TRBD1. The germline CDR1 and CDR2 sequences are DFQATT and SNEGSKA (reference sequence). This CDR3 comprises 16 residues. J was trimmed by 3 bases and V by 0 bases; bases with no gene match: 10.

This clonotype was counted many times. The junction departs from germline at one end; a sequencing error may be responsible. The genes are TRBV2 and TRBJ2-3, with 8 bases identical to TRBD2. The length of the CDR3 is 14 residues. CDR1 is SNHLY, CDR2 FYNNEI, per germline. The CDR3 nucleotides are TGTGCCAGCAGCGAAGCGGGAGTTTCAGATACGCAGTATTTT. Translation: CASSEAGVSDTQYF.

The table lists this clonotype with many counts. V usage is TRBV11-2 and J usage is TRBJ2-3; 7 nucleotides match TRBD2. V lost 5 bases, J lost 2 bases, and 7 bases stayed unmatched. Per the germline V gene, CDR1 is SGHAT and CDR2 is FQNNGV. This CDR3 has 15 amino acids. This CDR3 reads CASSVSGLFTDTQYF. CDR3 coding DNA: TGTGCCAGCAGCGTTAGCGGGTTGTTCACAGATACGCAGTATTTT.

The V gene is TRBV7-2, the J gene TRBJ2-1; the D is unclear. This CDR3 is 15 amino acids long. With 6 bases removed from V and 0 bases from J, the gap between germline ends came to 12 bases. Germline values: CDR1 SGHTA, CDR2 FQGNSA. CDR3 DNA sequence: TGTGCCAGCAGTTATAGCCTAGGCTCCTACAATGAGCAGTTCTTC. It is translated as CASSYSLGSYNEQFF.

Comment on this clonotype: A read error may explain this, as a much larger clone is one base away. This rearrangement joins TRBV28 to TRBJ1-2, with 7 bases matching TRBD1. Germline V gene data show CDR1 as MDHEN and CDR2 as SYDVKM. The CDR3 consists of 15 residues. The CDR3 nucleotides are TGTGCCAGCAGTTCTACAGGGGAGTCATTTGTGGGCTACGCCTTC. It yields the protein CASSSTGESFVGYAF.

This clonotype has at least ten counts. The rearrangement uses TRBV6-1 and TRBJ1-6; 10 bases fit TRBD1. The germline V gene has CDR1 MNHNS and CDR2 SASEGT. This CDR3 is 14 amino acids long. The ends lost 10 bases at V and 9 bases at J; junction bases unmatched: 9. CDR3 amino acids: CAIEPGQGTSPLHF. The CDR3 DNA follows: TGTGCCATCGAACCGGGACAGGGGACTTCACCCCTCCACTTT.

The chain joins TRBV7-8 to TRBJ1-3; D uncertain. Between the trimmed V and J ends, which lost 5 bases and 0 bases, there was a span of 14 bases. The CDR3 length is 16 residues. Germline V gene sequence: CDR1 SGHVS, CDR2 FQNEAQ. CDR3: CASSLTGVHSGNTIYF. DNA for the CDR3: TGTGCCAGCAGCCTCACCGGGGTACACTCTGGAAACACCATATATTTT.

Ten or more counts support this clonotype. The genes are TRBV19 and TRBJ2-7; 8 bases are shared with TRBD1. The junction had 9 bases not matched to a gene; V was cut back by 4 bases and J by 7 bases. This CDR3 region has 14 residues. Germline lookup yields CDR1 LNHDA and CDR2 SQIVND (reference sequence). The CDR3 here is CASSKTGDQMEQYF. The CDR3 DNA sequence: TGTGCCAGTAGTAAGACAGGGGACCAAATGGAGCAGTACTTC. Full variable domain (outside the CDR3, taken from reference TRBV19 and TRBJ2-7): DGGITQSPKYLFRKEGQNVTLSCEQNLNHDAMYWYRQDPGQGLRLIYYSQIVNDFQKGDIAEGYSVSREKKESFPLTVTSAQKNPTAFYLCASSKTGDQMEQYFGPGTRLTVT.